This passage covers 23 T cell receptor beta chains from one sample sequenced in a study of blood T cell repertoires in COVID-19. TCRdb keeps only in-frame clones here, not all; method: immunoSEQ multiplex PCR. The sample lists over 95,000 clones, 84% seen once, with around 8.5% in the top ten. Material: peripheral blood. All receptors come from a woman between 40 and 50 years old with acute or convalescent COVID-19.

This rearrangement joins TRBV9 to TRBJ1-3, with 9 positions matching TRBD1. The CDR3 is 15 residues long. Germline loops: CDR1 SGDLS, CDR2 YYNGEE. V dropped 4 bases and J dropped 1; count of bases not matched to a gene: 3. The CDR3 nucleotides read TGTGCCAGCAGCACTGGGACAGGGTCTGGAAACACCATATATTTT. This translates into CASSTGTGSGNTIYF.

The V and J genes are TRBV7-3 and TRBJ2-1; D is possibly TRBD1 (6 bases). Trimming removed 5 bases at V and 5 bases at J, with 19 bases between. Germline lookup yields CDR1 SGHTA and CDR2 FQGTGA. The CDR3 totals 16 residues. CDR3 nucleotides: TGTGCCAGCAGCATATCTACAGGGCTTGGGAACAATGAGCAGTTCTTC. Encoded protein: CASSISTGLGNNEQFF.

The chain recombines TRBV9 with TRBJ2-1; D may be TRBD2 (5 bases). Trimming stripped 4 bases from V and 5 bases from J, with 7 bases between. Looked up from germline, CDR1 is SGDLS and CDR2 is YYNGEE. The CDR3 covers 12 residues. The CDR3 sequence: CASSRGHNEQFF. The CDR3 DNA is TGTGCCAGCAGCCGCGGGCACAATGAGCAGTTCTTC.

V gene TRBV6-5 combines with J gene TRBJ2-1; TRBD1 agrees at 9 bases. The germline gives CDR1 MNHEY, CDR2 SVGAGI. This CDR3 spans 14 amino acids. V gave up 6 bases and J gave up 4 bases; unmatched junction bases: 4. The CDR3 sequence is CASRRQGGYNEQFF. The CDR3 DNA reads TGTGCCAGCAGAAGACAGGGGGGGTACAATGAGCAGTTCTTC.

The rearrangement links TRBV7-2 to TRBJ2-2, with 13 bases aligning to TRBD2. This CDR3 is built from 16 residues. Trimming took 5 bases from V and 4 from J; bases not matched to a gene: 4. The V gene's germline CDR1 is SGHTA and CDR2 FQGNSA. The CDR3: CASSGTSGGVTGELFF. In DNA, the CDR3 is TGTGCCAGCAGCGGAACTAGCGGGGGGGTCACCGGGGAGCTGTTTTTT.

This chain joins TRBV13 and TRBJ2-4; 7 bases map to TRBD1. Looked up from germline, CDR1 is PRHDT and CDR2 is FYEKMQ (reference sequence). CDR3 length equals 16 residues. V trimming: 5 bases; J trimming: 1 base; junction bases outside the gene matches: 8. The CDR3 DNA reads as TGTGCCAGCAGCCCTAGACAGGGTTCCGCCAAAAACATTCAGTACTTC. Its translation is CASSPRQGSAKNIQYF.

The chain carries TRBV7-2 and TRBJ1-6; D ambiguous. V lost 5 bases and J 7 bases, leaving 18 bases between the germline ends. The V gene's germline CDR1 is SGHTA and CDR2 FQGNSA. The CDR3 sequence is 16 residues long. The CDR3 DNA sequence: TGTGCCAGCAGCCCTAGGTCCGGGATGGGCAATTCACCCCTCCACTTT. It specifies CASSPRSGMGNSPLHF.

The genes are TRBV6-5 and TRBJ2-7, with 9 nucleotides matching TRBD1. The V gene's germline CDR1 is MNHEY and CDR2 SVGAGI. Germline trimming cut 3 bases from V and 1 base from J; bases unmatched to any gene: 4. The CDR3 has 15 amino acids. Written as DNA, the CDR3 is TGTGCCAGCAGTTATCTGGGACAGGGTTCCTACGAGCAGTACTTC. Protein product: CASSYLGQGSYEQYF.

This chain joins TRBV6-6 and TRBJ1-2; D is possibly TRBD1 (6 bases). The CDR3 loop spans 14 amino acids. Germline V gene data show CDR1 as MNHNY and CDR2 as SVGAGI (reference sequence). V lost 2 bases and J 4 bases, leaving 11 bases between the germline ends. CDR3 sequence (DNA): TGTGCCAGCAGTTACGGGGGGGCCGGCTATGGCTACACCTTC. Encoded protein: CASSYGGAGYGYTF.

The chain combines TRBV19 with TRBJ1-1; TRBD1 might be the D (5 bases). The ends were cut back, 6 bases at V and 0 bases at J, with 23 bases in the middle. Germline CDR1 and CDR2: LNHDA and SQIVND (reference sequence). CDR3 size: 18 residues. In DNA, the CDR3 is TGTGCCAGTAGCCATGGGATGAATGGGGCAGGGATGAACACTGAAGCTTTCTTT. Protein: CASSHGMNGAGMNTEAFF. Complete variable domain (other parts from reference TRBV19 and TRBJ1-1): DGGITQSPKYLFRKEGQNVTLSCEQNLNHDAMYWYRQDPGQGLRLIYYSQIVNDFQKGDIAEGYSVSREKKESFPLTVTSAQKNPTAFYLCASSHGMNGAGMNTEAFFGQGTRLTVV.

The chain links TRBV13 to TRBJ2-5, with D tentatively TRBD2 (6 bases). This CDR3 has 15 amino acids. V was shortened by 4 bases and J by 4 bases, with 16 bases between the two germline ends. Germline V CDR1 and CDR2: PRHDT, FYEKMQ (reference sequence). The CDR3 nucleotides are TGTGCCAGCAGCTCCTCGGGGGTATCCCGAGAGACCCAGTACTTC. Amino acid sequence: CASSSSGVSRETQYF.

The V and J genes are TRBV2 and TRBJ2-7, with 7 nucleotides matching TRBD1. In germline, CDR1 is SNHLY, CDR2 FYNNEI. The junction had 22 bases not matched to a gene; V was cut back by 3 bases and J by 5 bases. The CDR3 has 19 amino acids. Written as DNA, the CDR3 is TGTGCCAGCAGTGATACGCCCCCGTCGGGACAGACTACAACCAACGAGCAGTACTTC. Translation gives CASSDTPPSGQTTTNEQYF.

The chain carries TRBV20-1 and TRBJ1-5; D is undetermined. Germline loops: CDR1 DFQATT, CDR2 SNEGSKA (reference sequence). The V and J ends lost 7 bases and 9 bases respectively, with 13 bases between them. CDR3 size: 11 residues. CDR3 bases: TGCAGTGTCAACCCAACGCGGCCCCAGCATTTT. It encodes CSVNPTRPQHF.

The chain is built from TRBV7-6 and TRBJ1-3; a weak D match, TRBD1 (5 bases). Trimming removed 0 bases at V and 1 base at J, with 7 bases between. CDR3 size: 15 residues. Germline-derived CDR1 and CDR2 are SGHVS and FNYEAQ. CDR3 region: CASSLATESGNTIYF. The CDR3 bases are TGTGCCAGCAGCTTAGCGACAGAGTCTGGAAACACCATATATTTT.

The chain has TRBV29-1 and TRBJ1-3; D is uncertain. Germline CDR1 is SQVTM and CDR2 is ANQGSEA. CDR3 length equals 14 residues. V lost 1 base and J 4 bases, leaving 11 bases between the germline ends. As DNA, the CDR3 is TGCAGCGTTGAAGTTGACACTTCGGGAAACACCATATATTTT. Its translation is CSVEVDTSGNTIYF.

This chain links TRBV4-2 with TRBJ1-4; TRBD1 aligns across 9 bases. This CDR3 is built from 15 residues. Losses at the gene ends were 4 bases for V and 2 bases for J; bases not matched to a gene: 2. Per the germline V gene, CDR1 is LGHNA and CDR2 is YNFKEQ. The CDR3 here is CASSPGQGTNEKLFF. The DNA of the CDR3 is TGTGCCAGCAGCCCCGGACAGGGGACTAATGAAAAACTGTTTTTT.

V is TRBV27 and J is TRBJ2-7; maybe TRBD2 (5 bases). CDR1 is MNHEY, CDR2 SMNVEV, per germline (reference sequence). With 3 bases removed from V and 5 bases from J, the gap between germline ends came to 14 bases. The CDR3 covers 14 residues. The CDR3 DNA reads as TGTGCCAGCAGTTTGTCGGGGTCGTTCAACGAGCAGTACTTC. Translation: CASSLSGSFNEQYF.

In nucleotides, the CDR3 is TGCGCCAGCAGCCAAGAAAGACAGGGGGGTTCACCCCTCCACTTT. This encodes CASSQERQGGSPLHF. The gene calls are TRBV4-1 and TRBJ1-6; 9 nucleotides agree with TRBD1. Germline trimming cut 0 bases from V and 9 bases from J; bases unmatched to any gene: 3. The germline V gene has CDR1 MGHRA and CDR2 YSYEKL. The CDR3 is made up of 15 amino acids.

This chain joins TRBV5-1 and TRBJ1-5, with a possible D match to TRBD1 (6 bases). CDR3 length: 15 residues. Per germline, CDR1 SGHRS and CDR2 YFSETQ. Trimming removed 1 base at V and 6 bases at J, with 14 bases between. CDR3 residues: CASSLLPGEGQPQHF. CDR3 DNA sequence: TGCGCCAGCAGCTTGCTTCCAGGGGAGGGTCAGCCCCAGCATTTT. The full variable domain, in which reference TRBV5-1 and TRBJ1-5 provide the parts outside the CDR3, is KAGVTQTPRYLIKTRGQQVTLSCSPISGHRSVSWYQQTPGQGLQFLFEYFSETQRNKGNFPGRFSGRQFSNSRSEMNVSTLELGDSALYLCASSLLPGEGQPQHFGDGTRLSIL.

This sequence joins TRBV4-1 and TRBJ1-5; the D gene is possibly TRBD1 (6 bases). CDR3 length equals 16 residues. Germline assignment: CDR1 MGHRA and CDR2 YSYEKL. V was cut by 2 bases and J by 1 base, with 12 bases left in between. For the CDR3, the DNA is TGCGCCAGCAGCCAACACCAAGGACAGAGCAATCAGCCCCAGCATTTT. Amino acids: CASSQHQGQSNQPQHF.

The V gene is TRBV29-1, the J gene TRBJ2-2; D gene unclear. The V gene's germline CDR1 is SQVTM and CDR2 ANQGSEA. This CDR3 spans 12 amino acids. The V gene lost 5 bases and the J gene lost 1 base, with 5 bases spanning the gap. The CDR3 here is CSVRENTGELFF. CDR3 in DNA: TGCAGCGTTCGAGAGAACACCGGGGAGCTGTTTTTT.

This chain joins TRBV5-4 and TRBJ1-1; maybe TRBD1 (6 bases). Germline CDR1 and CDR2: SGHNT and YYREEE (reference sequence). V was pared by 4 bases and J by 8 bases, with 12 bases between. The CDR3 loop spans 12 amino acids. Here the CDR3 reads CASSDGQREAFF. The DNA for the CDR3 is TGTGCCAGCAGCGATGGACAGCGGGAAGCTTTCTTT.

This clone turned up a few times. V gene TRBV19 combines with J gene TRBJ1-4; a weak D match, TRBD1 (5 bases). CDR1 is LNHDA and CDR2 is SQIVND in the germline V gene (reference sequence). The V and J ends lost 9 bases and 4 bases respectively, with 15 bases between them. CDR3 length: 14 residues. CDR3: CASSGQEVNEKLFF. As DNA, the CDR3 is TGTGCCAGCTCAGGACAAGAGGTTAATGAAAAACTGTTTTTT.